These T cell receptor beta chains were read from a single sample in a study of T-cell memory formation after mild COVID-19. TCRdb reprocessed the 5' RACE reads via MiXCR and lists one record per CDR3 protein. The profile covers just over 350,000 distinct CDR3 sequences, with around 15% appearing a single time and roughly a fifth taken by the ten largest. The sequencing sample was made of PBMCs or a T cell subset sorted from them (not recorded which). Receptors originate from a man aged 18 to 30 who had mild COVID-19 (a few samples of this study predate the infection). Cell type and time point are not known. Each CDR3 is given with its conserved first and last residue. The order of the fields is CDR3 DNA, CDR3 protein, D gene, V gene, clone size, J gene. The D gene is left open where the match is weak. Only part of the rows carry a size: once, few, many, or a class if the clone is expanded.

cdr3_nt: TGTGCCAGCAGCGTAGGGGGATCCCCCTCTTCACCCCTCCACTTT; cdr3_aa: CASSVGGSPSSPLHF; d_call: NA; v_call: TRBV9; clone_size: NA; j_call: TRBJ1-6
cdr3_nt: TGCAGTGCTAGGGGACTAGCGGGGCGAGCAATCCGCACAGATACGCAGTATTTT; cdr3_aa: CSARGLAGRAIRTDTQYF; d_call: TRBD2; v_call: TRBV20-1; clone_size: few; j_call: TRBJ2-3
cdr3_nt: TGTGCCAGCTCAACCCTAGGTCAAGAGACCCAGTACTTC; cdr3_aa: CASSTLGQETQYF; d_call: NA; v_call: TRBV18; clone_size: NA; j_call: TRBJ2-5
cdr3_nt: TGTGCCAGCAGCGCCCGGGAATACGGGGAGCTGTTTTTT; cdr3_aa: CASSAREYGELFF; d_call: NA; v_call: TRBV7-9; clone_size: many; j_call: TRBJ2-2
cdr3_nt: TGTGCCAGCAGCCTAGATCCATCGGGAGAGCAGTACTTC; cdr3_aa: CASSLDPSGEQYF; d_call: NA; v_call: TRBV7-8; clone_size: NA; j_call: TRBJ2-7
cdr3_nt: TGTGCCAGCAGCTTAGCCCCTACAATCCCTCGGCTGTTTTTT; cdr3_aa: CASSLAPTIPRLFF; d_call: NA; v_call: TRBV7-8; clone_size: few; j_call: TRBJ2-2
cdr3_nt: TGTGCCAGCAGGCAGGGGGCGACGGGCTACACCTTC; cdr3_aa: CASRQGATGYTF; d_call: TRBD1; v_call: TRBV12-3/TRBV12-4; clone_size: few; j_call: TRBJ1-2
cdr3_nt: TGTGCCACCCGCGACCCGACAGTCTATGGCTACACCTTC; cdr3_aa: CATRDPTVYGYTF; d_call: NA; v_call: TRBV19; clone_size: NA; j_call: TRBJ1-2
cdr3_nt: TGTGCCAGTAGTATGGGGCGGACTAGCTTCTCAGATACGCAGTATTTT; cdr3_aa: CASSMGRTSFSDTQYF; d_call: TRBD2; v_call: TRBV19; clone_size: NA; j_call: TRBJ2-3
cdr3_nt: TGTGCCATCAGTGATAATGGGGTTCTTGGCACAGATACGCAGTATTTT; cdr3_aa: CAISDNGVLGTDTQYF; d_call: NA; v_call: TRBV10-3; clone_size: NA; j_call: TRBJ2-3
cdr3_nt: TGCGCCAGCAGCAGCAGGGGGTCGGGGAACTATGGCTACACCTTC; cdr3_aa: CASSSRGSGNYGYTF; d_call: TRBD1; v_call: TRBV5-1; clone_size: few; j_call: TRBJ1-2
cdr3_nt: TGTGCCAGCAGTTCGACAGGAGCCCTCTATGGCTACACCTTC; cdr3_aa: CASSSTGALYGYTF; d_call: NA; v_call: TRBV12-3/TRBV12-4; clone_size: NA; j_call: TRBJ1-2
cdr3_nt: TGCAGTGCTGGAGGGGGGGACTTCCAAGAGACCCAGTACTTC; cdr3_aa: CSAGGGDFQETQYF; d_call: NA; v_call: TRBV20-1; clone_size: many; j_call: TRBJ2-5
cdr3_nt: TGTGCCAGCAGCCCGGTCGGGGGGAAGAATAGTGAGCAGTACTTC; cdr3_aa: CASSPVGGKNSEQYF; d_call: TRBD2; v_call: TRBV7-3; clone_size: few; j_call: TRBJ2-7
cdr3_nt: TGTGCCAGCAGTTACTCGACTAGCGGGGGGGCCTACGAGCAGTACTTC; cdr3_aa: CASSYSTSGGAYEQYF; d_call: TRBD2; v_call: TRBV6-5; clone_size: few; j_call: TRBJ2-7
cdr3_nt: TGTGCCAGCAGCCAAGATCGGTCGGGCCCAGTAGCGGTAGAGCAGTTCTTC; cdr3_aa: CASSQDRSGPVAVEQFF; d_call: NA; v_call: TRBV4-2; clone_size: NA; j_call: TRBJ2-1
cdr3_nt: TGCGCCAGCAGCCCGGGACTAGCGGGGACCGGTGAGCAGTTCTTC; cdr3_aa: CASSPGLAGTGEQFF; d_call: TRBD2; v_call: TRBV5-1; clone_size: NA; j_call: TRBJ2-1
cdr3_nt: TGCGCCAGCAGCCCGGTACAGGTCAACACTGAAGCTTTCTTT; cdr3_aa: CASSPVQVNTEAFF; d_call: NA; v_call: TRBV4-1; clone_size: NA; j_call: TRBJ1-1
cdr3_nt: TGCAGTGCTAGAGAGCCAGGGGGACACACCGTGGAGCTGTTTTTT; cdr3_aa: CSAREPGGHTVELFF; d_call: TRBD1; v_call: TRBV20-1; clone_size: NA; j_call: TRBJ2-2
cdr3_nt: TGTGCCAGCAGTTTTATAGCTAATTCACCCCTCCACTTT; cdr3_aa: CASSFIANSPLHF; d_call: NA; v_call: TRBV28; clone_size: few; j_call: TRBJ1-6
cdr3_nt: TGTGCCAGCAGCCCCGGGGGGGACAGGGGGCGCTTGCATGAGCAGTTCTTC; cdr3_aa: CASSPGGDRGRLHEQFF; d_call: TRBD1; v_call: TRBV5-4; clone_size: few; j_call: TRBJ2-1
cdr3_nt: TGCGCCAGCAGCTTGTCGTTTCGCCAAGAGACCCAGTACTTC; cdr3_aa: CASSLSFRQETQYF; d_call: NA; v_call: TRBV5-1; clone_size: many; j_call: TRBJ2-5
cdr3_nt: TGTGCCAGTAGTCTACTGCTAGCGGGGGGTTCTCCAACCTACAATGAGCAGTTCTTC; cdr3_aa: CASSLLLAGGSPTYNEQFF; d_call: TRBD2; v_call: TRBV19; clone_size: few; j_call: TRBJ2-1
cdr3_nt: TGCGCCAGCAGCCGCGTCGGTGAAGGGGAGACCCAGTACTTC; cdr3_aa: CASSRVGEGETQYF; d_call: NA; v_call: TRBV4-1; clone_size: many; j_call: TRBJ2-5
cdr3_nt: TGTGCCAGCAGCTTGGGTAAGGGACAGGGAAACACTGAAGCTTTCTTT; cdr3_aa: CASSLGKGQGNTEAFF; d_call: TRBD1; v_call: TRBV5-4; clone_size: few; j_call: TRBJ1-1
cdr3_nt: TGTGCCAGCAGCCGCCACGGTGTGGGCCGTCTCGGGCAGTTCTTC; cdr3_aa: CASSRHGVGRLGQFF; d_call: NA; v_call: TRBV12-3/TRBV12-4; clone_size: many; j_call: TRBJ2-1
cdr3_nt: TGCAGTGCTCCTACTGGACTAGCGGGGGGGCCTGGGTATTTT; cdr3_aa: CSAPTGLAGGPGYF; d_call: TRBD2; v_call: TRBV20-1; clone_size: few; j_call: TRBJ2-3
cdr3_nt: TGTGCCAGCTTCTTAACAGGGGGCTTTTCCTACAATGAGCAGTTCTTC; cdr3_aa: CASFLTGGFSYNEQFF; d_call: TRBD1; v_call: TRBV5-5; clone_size: NA; j_call: TRBJ2-1
cdr3_nt: TGCGCCAGCAGCTTGGGTAGCGGGGGAACCTACAATGAGCAGTTCTTC; cdr3_aa: CASSLGSGGTYNEQFF; d_call: TRBD2; v_call: TRBV5-1; clone_size: NA; j_call: TRBJ2-1
cdr3_nt: TGTGCCAGCAGAACAGGGGATAGTAGTCAGCCCCAGCATTTT; cdr3_aa: CASRTGDSSQPQHF; d_call: TRBD1; v_call: TRBV12-3/TRBV12-4; clone_size: NA; j_call: TRBJ1-5
cdr3_nt: TGTGCCAGCAGTGACTGGGGCAGCGGCAATCAGCCCCAGCATTTT; cdr3_aa: CASSDWGSGNQPQHF; d_call: NA; v_call: TRBV2; clone_size: NA; j_call: TRBJ1-5
cdr3_nt: TGTGCCAGCAGCTTCCTTGGGGGGGCTCAAGAGACCCAGTACTTC; cdr3_aa: CASSFLGGAQETQYF; d_call: NA; v_call: TRBV7-6; clone_size: NA; j_call: TRBJ2-5
cdr3_nt: TGTGCCAGCAGCACGGACATGGGCCCCGACACGGACTACGAGCAGTACTTC; cdr3_aa: CASSTDMGPDTDYEQYF; d_call: NA; v_call: TRBV5-6; clone_size: few; j_call: TRBJ2-7
cdr3_nt: TGTGCCAGCGCCCCTAGGGGTGATTTCAATCAGCCCCAGCATTTT; cdr3_aa: CASAPRGDFNQPQHF; d_call: NA; v_call: TRBV5-5; clone_size: NA; j_call: TRBJ1-5
cdr3_nt: TGTGCCAGCAGCGATAAGACGGGCCGTACGGAGACCCAGTACTTC; cdr3_aa: CASSDKTGRTETQYF; d_call: NA; v_call: TRBV7-7; clone_size: NA; j_call: TRBJ2-5
cdr3_nt: TGTGCCAGCCAGGTCGGCAGGGGAAGCACTGAAGCTTTCTTT; cdr3_aa: CASQVGRGSTEAFF; d_call: NA; v_call: TRBV2; clone_size: NA; j_call: TRBJ1-1
cdr3_nt: TGTGCCGGAACAGGGATAGGAAACACCATATATTTT; cdr3_aa: CAGTGIGNTIYF; d_call: NA; v_call: TRBV5-4; clone_size: few; j_call: TRBJ1-3
cdr3_nt: TGTGCCACCCGGCCTGAAGCTTTCTTT; cdr3_aa: CATRPEAFF; d_call: NA; v_call: TRBV7-9; clone_size: NA; j_call: TRBJ1-1
cdr3_nt: TGTGCCAGCAGCCCTAGCGGGGGCTGGGATTACAATGAGCAGTTCTTC; cdr3_aa: CASSPSGGWDYNEQFF; d_call: TRBD2; v_call: TRBV12-3/TRBV12-4; clone_size: NA; j_call: TRBJ2-1
cdr3_nt: TGCGCCAGCAGTAACTACCCGGGACCTTCCTACGAGCAGTACTTC; cdr3_aa: CASSNYPGPSYEQYF; d_call: NA; v_call: TRBV5-1; clone_size: few; j_call: TRBJ2-7
cdr3_nt: TGTGCCTTTTGGACAGCAAAGTACTATGGCTACACCTTC; cdr3_aa: CAFWTAKYYGYTF; d_call: NA; v_call: TRBV21-1; clone_size: few; j_call: TRBJ1-2
cdr3_nt: TGTGCCAGCAGCTTCCGACAGACCCTCACAGATACGCAGTATTTT; cdr3_aa: CASSFRQTLTDTQYF; d_call: NA; v_call: TRBV7-2; clone_size: NA; j_call: TRBJ2-3
cdr3_nt: TGCGCCAGCAGCCAAGCATCTGACAATCAGCCCCAGCATTTT; cdr3_aa: CASSQASDNQPQHF; d_call: NA; v_call: TRBV4-1; clone_size: few; j_call: TRBJ1-5
cdr3_nt: TGTGCCAGCAGTGACTCCGAGTCTGGTTCAGATACGCAGTATTTT; cdr3_aa: CASSDSESGSDTQYF; d_call: NA; v_call: TRBV6-4; clone_size: many; j_call: TRBJ2-3
cdr3_nt: TGCAGTGCCGTCCTCGGGGGCCATGAGACCCAGTACTTC; cdr3_aa: CSAVLGGHETQYF; d_call: NA; v_call: TRBV20-1; clone_size: NA; j_call: TRBJ2-5
cdr3_nt: TGTGCCAGCAGCGTTGGGGCCGGGGGTCCCTACAATGAGCAGTTCTTC; cdr3_aa: CASSVGAGGPYNEQFF; d_call: NA; v_call: TRBV4-2; clone_size: many; j_call: TRBJ2-1
cdr3_nt: TGTGCCAGCAGTTTAGCGGATGGGGACTACACCTTC; cdr3_aa: CASSLADGDYTF; d_call: NA; v_call: TRBV12-3/TRBV12-4; clone_size: many; j_call: TRBJ1-2
cdr3_nt: TGTGCCAGCAGCTTTCTGGACAGGGGTAGTAATGAGCAGTTCTTC; cdr3_aa: CASSFLDRGSNEQFF; d_call: TRBD1; v_call: TRBV7-9; clone_size: NA; j_call: TRBJ2-1
cdr3_nt: TGCGCCAGCAGCCAGGGCGGACAGTACCAAGAGACCCAGTACTTC; cdr3_aa: CASSQGGQYQETQYF; d_call: NA; v_call: TRBV5-1; clone_size: NA; j_call: TRBJ2-5
cdr3_nt: TGTGCCAGCAGTGAGTTGGTTCCCCGCAATGGCCAGCCCCAGCATTTT; cdr3_aa: CASSELVPRNGQPQHF; d_call: NA; v_call: TRBV2; clone_size: NA; j_call: TRBJ1-5
cdr3_nt: TGTGCCAGCAGCATCTATGCGGGACAGTGGGACTACGAGCAGTACTTC; cdr3_aa: CASSIYAGQWDYEQYF; d_call: NA; v_call: TRBV7-2; clone_size: many; j_call: TRBJ2-7
cdr3_nt: TGCGCCAGCAGCTTGGAGTCCCGGGGGGTTGGCACAGATACGCAGTATTTT; cdr3_aa: CASSLESRGVGTDTQYF; d_call: TRBD2; v_call: TRBV5-1; clone_size: few; j_call: TRBJ2-3
cdr3_nt: TGTGCCAGCAGCCGGGACAGGTCGTACTTC; cdr3_aa: CASSRDRSYF; d_call: TRBD1; v_call: TRBV6-2/TRBV6-3; clone_size: few; j_call: TRBJ2-7
cdr3_nt: TGTGCCAGCAGTTTCGGTAATGGCTACACCTTC; cdr3_aa: CASSFGNGYTF; d_call: NA; v_call: TRBV12-3/TRBV12-4; clone_size: NA; j_call: TRBJ1-2
cdr3_nt: TGCGCCAGCAGCCAACAGGTGAACACTGAAGCTTTCTTT; cdr3_aa: CASSQQVNTEAFF; d_call: NA; v_call: TRBV5-1; clone_size: NA; j_call: TRBJ1-1
cdr3_nt: TGTGCCAGCAGTTTTGACTGGGATCAGCCCCAGCATTTT; cdr3_aa: CASSFDWDQPQHF; d_call: NA; v_call: TRBV12-3/TRBV12-4; clone_size: NA; j_call: TRBJ1-5